These 10 T cell receptor beta chains share one sample of origin, sequenced in a study of blood T cell repertoires in COVID-19. Clones were sequenced by immunoSEQ multiplex PCR, and TCRdb holds only the in-frame ones, with some missing. The sample has some 400,000 clones, roughly nine tenths seen once. The specimen sequenced was PBMCs or T cells enriched from blood (not recorded which). These receptors originate from a middle-aged woman who had been exposed to COVID-19.

The chain is built from TRBV11-2 and TRBJ2-1; D perhaps matches TRBD2 (6 bases). Trimming shortened V by 3 bases and J by 5 bases, and 17 bases separated the two germline ends. This CDR3 has 16 residues. Germline loops: CDR1 SGHAT, CDR2 FQNNGV. CDR3 coding DNA: TGTGCCAGCAGCTTCCCCGGACTAAGTCTCCACAATGAGCAGTTCTTC. Translated, it gives CASSFPGLSLHNEQFF.

This clone was seen a single time. The gene calls are TRBV7-9 and TRBJ1-1, with D unresolved. Trimming removed 1 base from V and 10 bases from J, with 10 bases in between. Per germline, CDR1 SEHNR and CDR2 FQNEAQ (reference sequence). The CDR3 length is 12 residues. CDR3 in amino acids: CASSLDGYGAFF. CDR3 in DNA: TGTGCCAGCAGCTTAGACGGTTATGGAGCTTTCTTT.

The chain recombines TRBV13 with TRBJ1-3; D may be TRBD1 (6 bases). Germline CDR1 reads PRHDT; CDR2 reads FYEKMQ (reference sequence). Trimming stripped 5 bases from V and 0 bases from J, with 17 bases between. This CDR3 spans 17 amino acids. CDR3 loop: CASSHRGGRLSGNTIYF. In DNA form, the CDR3 reads TGTGCCAGCAGCCATAGGGGGGGCCGACTCTCTGGAAACACCATATATTTT.

The chain recombines TRBV18 with TRBJ1-5; 7 nucleotides agree with TRBD1. The V gene end was trimmed by 3 bases and the J gene end by 5 bases; junction bases not matched to a gene: 1. Germline V gene sequence: CDR1 KGHSH, CDR2 LQKENI. This CDR3 is 13 amino acids long. CDR3 in amino acids: CASSPTGDQPQHF. For the CDR3, the DNA is TGTGCCAGCTCACCCACAGGGGATCAGCCCCAGCATTTT.

V and J are TRBV5-1 and TRBJ2-2, with TRBD2 matching 7 bases. V shed 6 bases and J 6 bases; nucleotides not matched to a gene: 14. Germline V gene lookup returns CDR1 SGHRS and CDR2 YFSETQ. There are 16 residues in the CDR3. CDR3 region: CASTPGGEGPAGELFF. The CDR3 DNA follows: TGCGCCAGCACCCCCGGCGGGGAGGGCCCCGCCGGGGAGCTGTTTTTT.

This clone was recorded once. The chain combines TRBV5-1 with TRBJ2-2; TRBD1 aligns across 9 bases. The V segment lost 5 bases and the J segment 8 bases; nucleotides outside the gene matches: 7. Germline V gene sequence: CDR1 SGHRS, CDR2 YFSETQ. The CDR3 is 14 residues long. The CDR3 is CASRGDRASGELFF. The CDR3 DNA follows: TGCGCCAGCAGGGGGGACAGGGCATCTGGGGAGCTGTTTTTT.

The chain links TRBV7-9 to TRBJ1-1, with D perhaps matching TRBD1 (6 bases). Germline CDR1 SEHNR, CDR2 FQNEAQ (reference sequence). This CDR3 spans 12 amino acids. V was trimmed by 5 bases and J by 7 bases, leaving 11 bases between them. The CDR3 region has the DNA TGTGCCAGCAGCACAAAGACAGGTGAAGCTTTCTTT. It specifies CASSTKTGEAFF.

This clone has just one count. CDR3 DNA: TGTGCCAGCAGCGCCGGGGAGGTTAGAGCAGATACGCAGTATTTT. Protein: CASSAGEVRADTQYF. The chain couples TRBV9 to TRBJ2-3; a possible D gene is TRBD2 (6 bases). Germline values: CDR1 SGDLS, CDR2 YYNGEE. This CDR3 is built from 15 residues. Deletions cut 3 bases from V and 4 bases from J, with 15 bases between.

The chain has TRBV3-1 (or the pseudogene TRBV3-2) and TRBJ1-2, with a tentative D call TRBD1 (6 bases). Trimming cost V 0 bases and J 8 bases, with 13 bases left between them. The germline V gene has CDR1 LGHDT and CDR2 YNNKEL (reference sequence). The CDR3 runs 14 residues. CDR3 sequence reads: CASSQESGGRGYTF. For the CDR3, the DNA is TGTGCCAGCAGCCAAGAATCCGGGGGGCGCGGCTACACCTTC.

The chain employs TRBV7-2 and TRBJ2-2, with 8 bases that match TRBD1. The CDR3 extends over 16 amino acids. Germline loops: CDR1 SGHTA, CDR2 FQGNSA. With V trimmed by 1 base and J by 5 bases, 6 bases remained unmatched. The CDR3 is CASSLGGQGATGELFF. The CDR3 nucleotides are TGTGCCAGCAGCTTAGGGGGCCAGGGGGCGACCGGGGAGCTGTTTTTT.